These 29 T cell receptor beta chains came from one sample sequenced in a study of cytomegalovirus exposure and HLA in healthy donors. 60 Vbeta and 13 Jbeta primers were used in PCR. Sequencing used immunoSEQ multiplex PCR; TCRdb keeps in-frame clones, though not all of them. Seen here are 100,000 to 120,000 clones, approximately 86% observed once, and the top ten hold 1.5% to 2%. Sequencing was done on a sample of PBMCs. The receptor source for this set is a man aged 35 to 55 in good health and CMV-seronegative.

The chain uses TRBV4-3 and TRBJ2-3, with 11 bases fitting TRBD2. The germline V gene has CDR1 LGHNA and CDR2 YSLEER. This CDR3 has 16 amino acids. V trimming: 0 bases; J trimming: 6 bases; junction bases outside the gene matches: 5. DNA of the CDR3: TGCGCCAGCAGCCAAGACCTACTAGCGGGGGCTGATACGCAGTATTTT. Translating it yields CASSQDLLAGADTQYF.

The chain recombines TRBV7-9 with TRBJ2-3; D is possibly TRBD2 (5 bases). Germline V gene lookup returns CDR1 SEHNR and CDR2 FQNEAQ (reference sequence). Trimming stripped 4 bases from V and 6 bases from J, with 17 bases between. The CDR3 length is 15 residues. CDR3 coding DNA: TGTGCCAGCAGCTCGCCGGCGGGTATAGTGGATACGCAGTATTTT. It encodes CASSSPAGIVDTQYF. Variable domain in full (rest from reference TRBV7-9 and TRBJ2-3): DTGVSQNPRHKITKRGQNVTFRCDPISEHNRLYWYRQTLGQGPEFLTYFQNEAQLEKSRLLSDRFSAERPKGSFSTLEIQRTEQGDSAMYLCASSSPAGIVDTQYFGPGTRLTVL.

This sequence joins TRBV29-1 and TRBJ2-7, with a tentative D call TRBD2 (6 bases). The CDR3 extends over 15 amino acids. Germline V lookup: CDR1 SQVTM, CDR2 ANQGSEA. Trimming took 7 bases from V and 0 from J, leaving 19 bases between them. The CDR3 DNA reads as TGCAGCGCCCGGGAGAAGTACTCCCACTCCTACGAGCAGTACTTC. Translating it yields CSAREKYSHSYEQYF.

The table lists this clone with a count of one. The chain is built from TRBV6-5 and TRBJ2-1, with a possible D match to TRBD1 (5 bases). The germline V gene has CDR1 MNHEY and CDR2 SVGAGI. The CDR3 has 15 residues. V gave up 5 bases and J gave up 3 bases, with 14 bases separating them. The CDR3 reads CASSLTAQGYNEQFF. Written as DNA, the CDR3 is TGTGCCAGCAGTCTAACCGCCCAGGGCTACAATGAGCAGTTCTTC.

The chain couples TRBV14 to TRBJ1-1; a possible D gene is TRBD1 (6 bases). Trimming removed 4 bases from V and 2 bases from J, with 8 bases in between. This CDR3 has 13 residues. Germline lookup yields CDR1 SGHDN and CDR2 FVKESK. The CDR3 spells CASSPGTNTEAFF. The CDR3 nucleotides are TGTGCCAGCAGCCCCGGGACAAACACTGAAGCTTTCTTT.

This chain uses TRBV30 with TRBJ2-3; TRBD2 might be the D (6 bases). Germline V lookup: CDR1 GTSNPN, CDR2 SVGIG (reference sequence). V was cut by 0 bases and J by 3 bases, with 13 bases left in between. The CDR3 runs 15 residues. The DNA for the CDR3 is TGTGCCTGGAGTGTACAAGCGGGCAGAACAGATACGCAGTATTTT. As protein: CAWSVQAGRTDTQYF.

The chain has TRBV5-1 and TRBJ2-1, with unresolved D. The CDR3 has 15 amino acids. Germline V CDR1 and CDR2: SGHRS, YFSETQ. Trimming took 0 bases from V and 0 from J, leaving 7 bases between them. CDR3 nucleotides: TGCGCCAGCAGCTTGGACCCTATCTCCTACAATGAGCAGTTCTTC. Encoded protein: CASSLDPISYNEQFF.

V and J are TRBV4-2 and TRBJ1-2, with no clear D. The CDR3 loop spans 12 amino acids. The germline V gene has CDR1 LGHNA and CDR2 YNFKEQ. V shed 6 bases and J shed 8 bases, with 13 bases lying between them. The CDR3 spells CASRPAVGGYTF. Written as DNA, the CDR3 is TGTGCCAGCAGGCCCGCCGTCGGGGGCTACACCTTC.

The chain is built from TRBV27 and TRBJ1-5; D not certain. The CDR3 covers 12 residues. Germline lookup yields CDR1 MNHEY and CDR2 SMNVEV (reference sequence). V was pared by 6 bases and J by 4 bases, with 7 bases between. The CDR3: CASSALNQPQHF. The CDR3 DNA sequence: TGTGCCAGCAGCGCCCTAAATCAGCCCCAGCATTTT.

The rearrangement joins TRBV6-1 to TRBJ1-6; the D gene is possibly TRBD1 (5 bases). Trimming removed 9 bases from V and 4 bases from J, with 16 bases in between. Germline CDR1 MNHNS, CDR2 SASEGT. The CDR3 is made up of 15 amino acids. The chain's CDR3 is CASTQGLLYNSPLHF. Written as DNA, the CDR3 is TGTGCCAGTACCCAGGGACTCCTGTATAATTCACCCCTCCACTTT.

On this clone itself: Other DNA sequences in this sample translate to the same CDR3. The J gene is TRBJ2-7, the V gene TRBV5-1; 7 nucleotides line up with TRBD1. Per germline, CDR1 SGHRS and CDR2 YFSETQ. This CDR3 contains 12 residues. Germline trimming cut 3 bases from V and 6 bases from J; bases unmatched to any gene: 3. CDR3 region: CASSSQGLEQYF. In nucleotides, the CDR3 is TGCGCCAGCAGCTCACAGGGGCTCGAGCAGTACTTC.

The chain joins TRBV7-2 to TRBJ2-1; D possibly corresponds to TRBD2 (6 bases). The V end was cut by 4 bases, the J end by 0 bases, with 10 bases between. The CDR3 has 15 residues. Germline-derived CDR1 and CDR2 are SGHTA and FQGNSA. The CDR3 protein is CASSYQGLSYNEQFF. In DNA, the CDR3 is TGTGCCAGCAGCTATCAGGGACTCTCCTACAATGAGCAGTTCTTC.

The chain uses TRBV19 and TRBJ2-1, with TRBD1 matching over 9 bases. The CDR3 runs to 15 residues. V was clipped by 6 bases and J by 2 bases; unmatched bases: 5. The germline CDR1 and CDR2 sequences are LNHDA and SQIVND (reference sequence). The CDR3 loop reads CASRKGQGPYNEQFF. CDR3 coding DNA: TGTGCCAGTAGAAAGGGACAGGGCCCCTACAATGAGCAGTTCTTC.

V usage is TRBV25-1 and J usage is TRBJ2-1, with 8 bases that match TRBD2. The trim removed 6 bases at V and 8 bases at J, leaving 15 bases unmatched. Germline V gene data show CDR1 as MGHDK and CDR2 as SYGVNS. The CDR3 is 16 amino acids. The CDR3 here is CASSRISGGRGDEQFF. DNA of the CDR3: TGTGCCAGCAGCCGAATCTCAGGTGGGCGGGGGGATGAGCAGTTCTTC.

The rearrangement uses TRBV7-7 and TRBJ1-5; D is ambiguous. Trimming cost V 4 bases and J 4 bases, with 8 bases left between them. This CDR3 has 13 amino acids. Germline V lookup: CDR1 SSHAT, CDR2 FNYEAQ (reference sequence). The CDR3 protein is CASSSSLNQPQHF. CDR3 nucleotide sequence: TGTGCCAGCAGCTCAAGTCTAAATCAGCCCCAGCATTTT.

For the CDR3, the DNA is TGTGCCTATGCGCTAGCGGGGGGGCAATGGCAGTACTTC. It encodes CAYALAGGQWQYF. The rearrangement links TRBV30 to TRBJ2-7; 12 nucleotides align to TRBD2. This CDR3 has 13 residues. Germline values: CDR1 GTSNPN, CDR2 SVGIG (reference sequence). Losses at the gene ends were 7 bases for V and 9 bases for J; bases not matched to a gene: 10.

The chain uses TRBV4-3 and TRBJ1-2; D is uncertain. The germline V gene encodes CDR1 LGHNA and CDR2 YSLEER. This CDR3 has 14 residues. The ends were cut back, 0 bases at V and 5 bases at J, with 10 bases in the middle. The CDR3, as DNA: TGCGCCAGCAGCCAAGAGGAGAGCCTGTATGGCTACACCTTC. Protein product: CASSQEESLYGYTF.

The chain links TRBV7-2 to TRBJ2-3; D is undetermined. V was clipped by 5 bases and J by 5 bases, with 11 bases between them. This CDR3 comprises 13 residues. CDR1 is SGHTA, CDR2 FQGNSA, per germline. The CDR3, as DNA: TGTGCCAGCAGCCAACAAAGAGGAGATACGCAGTATTTT. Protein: CASSQQRGDTQYF.

CDR3 sequence: CASSLEGAQGGREQYF. For the CDR3, the DNA is TGCGCCAGCAGCTTGGAGGGGGCACAGGGAGGTCGCGAGCAGTACTTC. The rearrangement joins TRBV5-1 to TRBJ2-7; possibly TRBD1 for D (7 bases). Trimming took off 0 bases at V and 6 bases at J, with 19 bases between the two ends. Per germline, CDR1 SGHRS and CDR2 YFSETQ. The CDR3 contains 16 residues. Full variable domain (remainder filled in from reference TRBV5-1 and TRBJ2-7): KAGVTQTPRYLIKTRGQQVTLSCSPISGHRSVSWYQQTPGQGLQFLFEYFSETQRNKGNFPGRFSGRQFSNSRSEMNVSTLELGDSALYLCASSLEGAQGGREQYFGPGTRLTVT.

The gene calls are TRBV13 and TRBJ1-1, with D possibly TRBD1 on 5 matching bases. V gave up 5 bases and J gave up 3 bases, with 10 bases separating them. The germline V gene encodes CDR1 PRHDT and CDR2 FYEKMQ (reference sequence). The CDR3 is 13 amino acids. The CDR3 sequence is CASSPREDTEAFF. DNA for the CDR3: TGTGCCAGCAGCCCCAGGGAGGACACTGAAGCTTTCTTT.

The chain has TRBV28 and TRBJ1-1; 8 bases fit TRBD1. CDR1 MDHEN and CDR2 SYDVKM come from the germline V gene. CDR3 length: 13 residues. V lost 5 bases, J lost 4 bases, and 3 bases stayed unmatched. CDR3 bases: TGTGCCAGCAGTCGGGGACAGGTCACTGAAGCTTTCTTT. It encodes CASSRGQVTEAFF.

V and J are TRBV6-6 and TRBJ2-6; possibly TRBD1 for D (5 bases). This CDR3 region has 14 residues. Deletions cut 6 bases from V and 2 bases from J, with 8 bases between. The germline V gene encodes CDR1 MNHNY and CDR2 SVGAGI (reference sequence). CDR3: CASRRGTGANVLTF. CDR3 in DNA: TGTGCCAGCAGAAGGGGTACTGGGGCCAACGTCCTGACTTTC.

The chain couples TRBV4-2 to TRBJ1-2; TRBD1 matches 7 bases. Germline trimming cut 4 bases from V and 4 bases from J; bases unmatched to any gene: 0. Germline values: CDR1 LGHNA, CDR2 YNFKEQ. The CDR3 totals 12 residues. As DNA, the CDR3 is TGTGCCAGCAGCCGGGACAGCTATGGCTACACCTTC. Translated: CASSRDSYGYTF.

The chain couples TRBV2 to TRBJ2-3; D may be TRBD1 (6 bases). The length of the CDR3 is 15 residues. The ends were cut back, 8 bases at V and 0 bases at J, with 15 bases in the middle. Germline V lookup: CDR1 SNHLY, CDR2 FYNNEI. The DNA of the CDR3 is TGTGCCAGCGCCATTGAGACAGGAAGCACAGATACGCAGTATTTT. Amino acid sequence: CASAIETGSTDTQYF.

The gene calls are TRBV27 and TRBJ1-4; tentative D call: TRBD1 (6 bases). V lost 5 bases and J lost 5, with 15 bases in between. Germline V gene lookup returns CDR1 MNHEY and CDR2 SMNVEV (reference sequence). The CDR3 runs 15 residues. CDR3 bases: TGTGCCAGCAGTATTGCCGGACAGCAGAATGAAAAACTGTTTTTT. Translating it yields CASSIAGQQNEKLFF.

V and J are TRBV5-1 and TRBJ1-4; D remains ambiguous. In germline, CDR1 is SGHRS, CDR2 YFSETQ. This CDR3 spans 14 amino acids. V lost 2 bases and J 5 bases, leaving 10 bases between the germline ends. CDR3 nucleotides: TGCGCCAGCAGCTTCACAGAACTGAATGAAAAACTGTTTTTT. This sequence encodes CASSFTELNEKLFF.

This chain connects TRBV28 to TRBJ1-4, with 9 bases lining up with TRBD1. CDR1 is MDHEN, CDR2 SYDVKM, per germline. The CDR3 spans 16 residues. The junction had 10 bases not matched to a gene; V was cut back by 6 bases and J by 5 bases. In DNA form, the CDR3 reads TGTGCCAGCAGGGGACAGGGCCTCCGGATCAATGAAAAACTGTTTTTT. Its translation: CASRGQGLRINEKLFF.

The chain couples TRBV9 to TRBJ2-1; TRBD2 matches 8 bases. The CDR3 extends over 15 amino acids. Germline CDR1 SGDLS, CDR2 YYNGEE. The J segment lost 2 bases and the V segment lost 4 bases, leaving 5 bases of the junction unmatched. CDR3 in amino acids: CASSILAAPYNEQFF. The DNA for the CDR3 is TGTGCCAGCAGCATACTAGCGGCCCCCTACAATGAGCAGTTCTTC.

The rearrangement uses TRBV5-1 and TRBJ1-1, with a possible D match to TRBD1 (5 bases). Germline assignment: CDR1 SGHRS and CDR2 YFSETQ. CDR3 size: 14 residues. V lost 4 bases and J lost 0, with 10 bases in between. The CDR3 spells CASSDQGLNTEAFF. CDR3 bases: TGCGCCAGCAGCGACCAGGGTTTGAACACTGAAGCTTTCTTT.